The clone carrying this TCR beta chain was seen a handful of times. Sample-barcoded 5' priming and a J-beta primer mix drove a second PCR of about 7 to 11 cycles. TCRdb re-derived calls from the 5' RACE reads in MiXCR, one entry per CDR3 protein. The sample holds over 700,000 distinct CDR3 sequences; around 25% are singletons and the top ten take 8% to 10%. The data derive from a study of blood T cells in healthy people across ages. The CDR3 is 13 residues long. Germline V CDR1 and CDR2: DFQATT, SNEGSKA (reference sequence). V was cut by 4 bases and J by 4 bases, with 11 bases left in between. This same sample was also taken into another study, of T cells of mothers and their children.

The receptor was derived from a boy between 5 and 17 years old in good health. The sequencing input was blood. This sequence joins TRBV20-1 and TRBJ1-5; the D is unclear. Written as DNA, the CDR3 is TGCAGTGCTATGCGAGGGATTAATCAGCCCCAGCATTTT. As protein: CSAMRGINQPQHF.